This TCR beta chain emerged from a study of blood T cell repertoires in COVID-19. Study at large: Collection of acute and convalescent COVID-19 samples took place in the United States, Italy and Spain.

The length of the CDR3 is 12 residues. With 10 bases removed from V and 6 bases from J, the gap between germline ends came to 13 bases. Germline CDR1 and CDR2: SNHLY and FYNNEI. TCRdb keeps only in-frame clones here, not all; method: immunoSEQ multiplex PCR. The table lists approximately 53,000 clones, 80% to 85% of them singletons. The chain combines TRBV2 with TRBJ2-1; no firm D call. The sequence derives from a woman at least 80 years old with COVID-19, enrolled during active disease. The sequencing sample was made of peripheral blood. The CDR3 here is CATLTPGNEQFF. For the CDR3, the DNA is TGTGCCACCCTTACGCCGGGCAATGAGCAGTTCTTC.